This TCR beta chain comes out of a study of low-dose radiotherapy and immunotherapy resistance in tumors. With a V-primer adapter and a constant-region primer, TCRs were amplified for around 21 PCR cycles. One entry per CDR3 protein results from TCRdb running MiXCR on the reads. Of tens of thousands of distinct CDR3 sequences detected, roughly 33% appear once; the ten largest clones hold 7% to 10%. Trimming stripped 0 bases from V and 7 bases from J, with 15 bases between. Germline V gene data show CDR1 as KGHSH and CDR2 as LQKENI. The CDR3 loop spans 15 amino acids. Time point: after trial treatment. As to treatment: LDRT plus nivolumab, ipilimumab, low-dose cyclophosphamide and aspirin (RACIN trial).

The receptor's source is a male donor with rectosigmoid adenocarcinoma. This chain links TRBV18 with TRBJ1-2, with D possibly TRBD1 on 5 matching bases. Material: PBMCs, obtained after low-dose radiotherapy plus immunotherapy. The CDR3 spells CASSPPSRGDGGYTF. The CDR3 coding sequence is TGTGCCAGCTCACCACCGTCCCGGGGGGATGGTGGCTACACCTTC. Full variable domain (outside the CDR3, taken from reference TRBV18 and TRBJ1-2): NAGVMQNPRHLVRRRGQEARLRCSPMKGHSHVYWYRQLPEEGLKFMVYLQKENIIDESGMPKERFSAEFPKEGPSILRIQQVVRGDSAAYFCASSPPSRGDGGYTFGSGTRLTVV.